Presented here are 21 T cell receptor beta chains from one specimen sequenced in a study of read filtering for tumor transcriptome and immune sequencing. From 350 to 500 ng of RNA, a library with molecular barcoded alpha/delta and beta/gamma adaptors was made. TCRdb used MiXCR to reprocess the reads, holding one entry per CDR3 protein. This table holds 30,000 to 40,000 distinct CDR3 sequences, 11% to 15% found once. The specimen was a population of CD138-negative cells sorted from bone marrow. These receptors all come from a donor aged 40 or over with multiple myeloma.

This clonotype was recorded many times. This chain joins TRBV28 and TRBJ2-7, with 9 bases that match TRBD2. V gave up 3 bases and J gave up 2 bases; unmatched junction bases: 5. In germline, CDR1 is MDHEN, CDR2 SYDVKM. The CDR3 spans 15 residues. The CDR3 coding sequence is TGTGCCAGCAGTTTTCCCGGGACTAGCACCTACGAGCAGTACTTC. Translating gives CASSFPGTSTYEQYF.

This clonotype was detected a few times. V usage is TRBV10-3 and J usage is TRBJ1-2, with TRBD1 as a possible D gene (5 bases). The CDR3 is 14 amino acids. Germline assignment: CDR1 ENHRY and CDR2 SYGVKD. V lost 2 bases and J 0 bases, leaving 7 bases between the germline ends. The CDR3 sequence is CAISEPTANYGYTF. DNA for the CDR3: TGTGCCATCAGTGAGCCGACAGCTAACTATGGCTACACCTTC.

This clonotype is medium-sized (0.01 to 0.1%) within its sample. The CDR3 sequence: CSVESEGTTRLDTQYF. DNA of the CDR3: TGCAGCGTTGAATCCGAGGGGACTACCAGGCTGGATACGCAGTATTTT. V gene TRBV29-1 combines with J gene TRBJ2-3; 7 positions match TRBD2. Germline CDR1 is SQVTM and CDR2 is ANQGSEA. CDR3 length: 16 amino acids. V lost 2 bases to trimming and J lost 6 bases; unmatched junction nucleotides: 14.

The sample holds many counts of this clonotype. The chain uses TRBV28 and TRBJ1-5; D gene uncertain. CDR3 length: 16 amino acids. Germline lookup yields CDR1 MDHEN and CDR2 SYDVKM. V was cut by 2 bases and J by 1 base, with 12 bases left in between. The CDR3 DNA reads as TGTGCCAGCAGTTTAAAGCCCGGAGGGAGCAATCAGCCCCAGCATTTT. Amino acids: CASSLKPGGSNQPQHF.

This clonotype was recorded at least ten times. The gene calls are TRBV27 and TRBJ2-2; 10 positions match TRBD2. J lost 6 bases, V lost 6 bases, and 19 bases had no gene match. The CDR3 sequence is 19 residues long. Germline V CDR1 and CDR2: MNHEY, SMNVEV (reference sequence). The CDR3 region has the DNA TGTGCCAGCAGACCCAGAGGGCTAGCGGGGGCCACAGGGCCCGGGGAGCTGTTTTTT. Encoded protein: CASRPRGLAGATGPGELFF.

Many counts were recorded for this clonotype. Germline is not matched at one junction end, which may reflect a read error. The CDR3 loop reads CSAIAGGQNGQFF. The DNA of the CDR3 is TGCAGTGCTATAGCGGGGGGGCAGAATGGGCAGTTCTTC. The V and J genes are TRBV20-1 and TRBJ2-1; 11 bases align to TRBD2. Per the germline V gene, CDR1 is DFQATT and CDR2 is SNEGSKA (reference sequence). This CDR3 contains 13 residues.

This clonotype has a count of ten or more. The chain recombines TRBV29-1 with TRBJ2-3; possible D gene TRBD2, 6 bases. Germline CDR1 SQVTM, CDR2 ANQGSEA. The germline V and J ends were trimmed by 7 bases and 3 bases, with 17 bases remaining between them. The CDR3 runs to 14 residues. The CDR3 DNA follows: TGCAGCGCGCTGGGGCGGGGCATGACAGATACGCAGTATTTT. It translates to CSALGRGMTDTQYF.

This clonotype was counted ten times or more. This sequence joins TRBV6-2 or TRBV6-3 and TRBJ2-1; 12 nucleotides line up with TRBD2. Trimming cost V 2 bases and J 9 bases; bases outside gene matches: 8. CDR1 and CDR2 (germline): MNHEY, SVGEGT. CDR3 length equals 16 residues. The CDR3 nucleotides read TGTGCCAGCAGTTACCCCACTAGCGGGGGGTCCGTTGAGCAGTTCTTC. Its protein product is CASSYPTSGGSVEQFF.

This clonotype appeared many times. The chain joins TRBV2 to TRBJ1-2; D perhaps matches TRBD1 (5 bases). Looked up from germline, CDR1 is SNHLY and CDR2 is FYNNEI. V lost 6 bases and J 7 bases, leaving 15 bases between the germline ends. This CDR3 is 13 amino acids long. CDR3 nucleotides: TGTGCCAGCAGCAACAGAAGGGGATTTGGCTACACCTTC. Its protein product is CASSNRRGFGYTF. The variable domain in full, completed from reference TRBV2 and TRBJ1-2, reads EPEVTQTPSHQVTQMGQEVILRCVPISNHLYFYWYRQILGQKVEFLVSFYNNEISEKSEIFDDQFSVERPDGSNFTLKIRSTKLEDSAMYFCASSNRRGFGYTFGSGTRLTVV.

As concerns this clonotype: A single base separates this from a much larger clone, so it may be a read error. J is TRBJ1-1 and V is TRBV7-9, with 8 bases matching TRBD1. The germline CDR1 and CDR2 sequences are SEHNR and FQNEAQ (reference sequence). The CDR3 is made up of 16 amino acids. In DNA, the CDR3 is TGTGCCAGCAGCTTAGGGCAGGGGGCGCGGAACACTGAAGCTCTCTTT. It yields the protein CASSLGQGARNTEALF.

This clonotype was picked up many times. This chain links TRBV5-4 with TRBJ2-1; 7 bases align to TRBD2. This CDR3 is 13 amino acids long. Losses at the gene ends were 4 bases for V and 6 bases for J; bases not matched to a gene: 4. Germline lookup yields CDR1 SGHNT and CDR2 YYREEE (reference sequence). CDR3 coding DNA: TGTGCCAGCAGCCTGCCGGGAGGCAATGAGCAGTTCTTC. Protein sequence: CASSLPGGNEQFF. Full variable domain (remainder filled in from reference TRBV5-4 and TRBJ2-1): ETGVTQSPTHLIKTRGQQVTLRCSSQSGHNTVSWYQQALGQGPQFIFQYYREEENGRGNFPPRFSGLQFPNYSSELNVNALELDDSALYLCASSLPGGNEQFFGPGTRLTVL.

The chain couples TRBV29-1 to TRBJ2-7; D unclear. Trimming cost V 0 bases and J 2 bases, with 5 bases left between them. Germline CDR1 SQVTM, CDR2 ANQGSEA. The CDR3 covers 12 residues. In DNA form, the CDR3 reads TGCAGCGTTGAAGAAAGACCCTACGAGCAGTACTTC. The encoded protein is CSVEERPYEQYF.

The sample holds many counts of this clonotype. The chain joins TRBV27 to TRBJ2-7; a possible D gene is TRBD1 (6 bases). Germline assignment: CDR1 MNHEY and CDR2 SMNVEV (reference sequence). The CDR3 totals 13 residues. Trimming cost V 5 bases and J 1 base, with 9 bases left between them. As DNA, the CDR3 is TGTGCCAGCAGTGGACAGTCTTCCTACGAGCAGTACTTC. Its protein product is CASSGQSSYEQYF.

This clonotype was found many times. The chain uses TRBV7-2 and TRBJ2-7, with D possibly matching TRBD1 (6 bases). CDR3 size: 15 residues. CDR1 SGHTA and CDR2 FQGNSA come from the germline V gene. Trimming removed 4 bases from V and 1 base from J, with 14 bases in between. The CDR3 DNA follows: TGTGCCAGCAGCTCGCAGACAGGACCGTCCTACGAGCAGTACTTC. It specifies CASSSQTGPSYEQYF.

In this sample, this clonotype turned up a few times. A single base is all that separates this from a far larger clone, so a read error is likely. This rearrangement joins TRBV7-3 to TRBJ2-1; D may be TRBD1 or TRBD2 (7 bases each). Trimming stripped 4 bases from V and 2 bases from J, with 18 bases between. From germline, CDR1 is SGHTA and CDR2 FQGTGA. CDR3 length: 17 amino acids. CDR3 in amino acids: CASSYLQGGLPYNEQFF. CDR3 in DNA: TGTGCCAGCAGCTATCTTCAGGGGGGGCTTCCCTACAATGAGCAGTTCTTC.

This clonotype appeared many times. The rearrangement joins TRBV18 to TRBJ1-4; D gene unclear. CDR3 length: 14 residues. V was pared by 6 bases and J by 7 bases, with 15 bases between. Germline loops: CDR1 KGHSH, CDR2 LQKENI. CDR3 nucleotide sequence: TGTGCCAGCTCCCGCTCAGGTGGAGGTGAAAAACTGTTTTTT. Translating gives CASSRSGGGEKLFF.

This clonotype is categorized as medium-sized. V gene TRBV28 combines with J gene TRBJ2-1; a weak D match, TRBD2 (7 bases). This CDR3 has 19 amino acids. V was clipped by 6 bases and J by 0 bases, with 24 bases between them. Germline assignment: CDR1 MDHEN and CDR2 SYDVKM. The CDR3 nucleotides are TGTGCCAGCAGCCTAAACTTGGGGGGGCTATTGAGCTCCTACAATGAGCAGTTCTTC. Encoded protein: CASSLNLGGLLSSYNEQFF.

The CDR3 nucleotides are TGTGCCAGCAGCTCTTCCCTTTCTCGTCCTGAAGCTTTCTTT. Residues: CASSSSLSRPEAFF. V and J are TRBV28 and TRBJ1-1; D remains ambiguous. V dropped 6 bases and J dropped 6 bases, with 17 bases sitting between them. The CDR3 consists of 14 residues. Germline V gives CDR1 MDHEN, CDR2 SYDVKM.

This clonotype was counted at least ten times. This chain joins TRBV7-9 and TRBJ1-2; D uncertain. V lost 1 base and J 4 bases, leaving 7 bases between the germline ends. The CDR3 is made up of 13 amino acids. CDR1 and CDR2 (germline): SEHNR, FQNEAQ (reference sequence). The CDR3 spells CASSLDPSYGYTF. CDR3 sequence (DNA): TGTGCCAGCAGCTTAGATCCTAGCTATGGCTACACCTTC.

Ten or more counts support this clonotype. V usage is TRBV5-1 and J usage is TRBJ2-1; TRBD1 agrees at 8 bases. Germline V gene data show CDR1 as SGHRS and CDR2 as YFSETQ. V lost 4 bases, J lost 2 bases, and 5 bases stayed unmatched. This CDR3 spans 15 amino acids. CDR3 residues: CASSTDRVTYNEQFF. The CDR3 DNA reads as TGCGCCAGCAGCACGGACAGGGTCACCTACAATGAGCAGTTCTTC. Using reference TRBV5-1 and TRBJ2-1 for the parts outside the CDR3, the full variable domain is KAGVTQTPRYLIKTRGQQVTLSCSPISGHRSVSWYQQTPGQGLQFLFEYFSETQRNKGNFPGRFSGRQFSNSRSEMNVSTLELGDSALYLCASSTDRVTYNEQFFGPGTRLTVL.

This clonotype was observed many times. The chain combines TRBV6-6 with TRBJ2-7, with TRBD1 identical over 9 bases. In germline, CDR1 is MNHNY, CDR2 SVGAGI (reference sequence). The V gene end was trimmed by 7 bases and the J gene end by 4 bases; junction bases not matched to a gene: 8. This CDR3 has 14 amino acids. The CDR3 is CASTARDRAYEQYF. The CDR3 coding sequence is TGTGCCAGCACTGCCCGGGACAGGGCGTACGAGCAGTACTTC.